The entry that follows covers one T cell receptor beta chain sequence. One entry per CDR3 protein, called by TCRdb with MiXCR from the PCR reads. Of about 98,000 distinct CDR3 sequences listed, around 53% are singletons. The data are from a study of CDR3 diversity in severe acne. J gave up 7 bases and V 10 bases, and 11 bases lay outside the gene matches. Germline loops: CDR1 SNHLY, CDR2 FYNNEI. The CDR3 runs to 14 residues. The sequence was collected from a male donor with acne. The sequencing sample was made of blood. The chain uses TRBV2 and TRBJ1-5; 9 bases are shared with TRBD1. CDR3 region: CATSGTGTSQPQHF. The CDR3 DNA follows: TGTGCCACCTCCGGGACAGGGACATCACAGCCCCAGCATTTT.